The 12 T cell receptor beta chains presented below share a single source sample, sequenced in a study of blood T cell repertoires in COVID-19. The data were produced by immunoSEQ multiplex PCR, yet TCRdb's version contains in-frame clones alone and is incomplete. The table records about 250,000 clones, roughly 86% of them present only once. The source material was peripheral blood. Source of these receptors: a woman of 80 years or more with COVID-19, enrolled during active disease.

The CDR3 sequence is CASSKRRQGGADTQYF. In DNA form, the CDR3 reads TGTGCCAGCAGCAAAAGGCGACAGGGTGGCGCAGATACGCAGTATTTT. The chain has TRBV21-1 and TRBJ2-3; TRBD1, the table's D call, lacks a check against the DNA. TRBV21-1 is a pseudogene locus. CDR3 length: 16 residues.

This sequence joins TRBV11-2 and TRBJ2-1, with 10 bases matching TRBD1. J gave up 3 bases and V 8 bases, and 7 bases lay outside the gene matches. Germline V CDR1 and CDR2: SGHAT, FQNNGV. This CDR3 is 15 amino acids long. DNA for the CDR3: TGTGCCAGCGTTCAGGGGACAGGGGTCTACAATGAGCAGTTCTTC. Protein: CASVQGTGVYNEQFF.

CDR3 coding DNA: TGTGCCAGCAGCTTTTTAACGCTTTCAGTCACTAGCGGAGAACGAAGGACCCAGTACTTC. Its protein is CASSFLTLSVTSGERRTQYF. The chain employs TRBV5-4 and TRBJ2-5; TRBD2 matches 8 bases. Germline V gene data show CDR1 as SGHNT and CDR2 as YYREEE (reference sequence). With 2 bases clipped from V and 7 bases from J, the junction kept 25 bases outside the gene matches. The CDR3 runs to 20 residues.

The rearrangement links TRBV5-6 to TRBJ1-2; D call uncertain. V lost 3 bases, J lost 4 bases, and 13 bases lay in between. CDR1 is SGHDT and CDR2 is YYEEEE in the germline V gene. CDR3 size: 14 residues. CDR3 DNA: TGTGCCAGCAGCTCCTATGCAGGAACCTATGGCTACACCTTC. Translated: CASSSYAGTYGYTF.

This clone was seen a few times. V is TRBV4-1 and J is TRBJ2-7; TRBD2 matches at 7 bases. Germline lookup yields CDR1 MGHRA and CDR2 YSYEKL. V lost 5 bases, J lost 4 bases, and 8 bases stayed unmatched. CDR3 length equals 14 residues. The CDR3 is CASSRDSGGYEQYF. CDR3 sequence (DNA): TGCGCCAGCAGCAGGGACTCCGGGGGGTACGAGCAGTACTTC.

The V call is TRBV6-1, the J call TRBJ1-3; 9 bases are shared with TRBD1. J was trimmed by 2 bases and V by 3 bases; bases with no gene match: 5. Germline-derived CDR1 and CDR2 are MNHNS and SASEGT. This CDR3 contains 16 residues. CDR3 amino acids: CASSDPTGGTGNTIYF. CDR3 bases: TGTGCCAGCAGTGACCCGACAGGGGGAACTGGAAACACCATATATTTT.

In DNA, the CDR3 is TGTGCCAGCAGCTTCGACAGCTATGGCTACACCTTC. Amino acids: CASSFDSYGYTF. V gene TRBV7-9 combines with J gene TRBJ1-2, with D perhaps matching TRBD1 (5 bases). The V and J ends lost 3 bases and 4 bases respectively, with 6 bases between them. This CDR3 has 12 residues. CDR1 and CDR2 from the germline V gene are SEHNR and FQNEAQ (reference sequence). Looking up the rest from reference TRBV7-9 and TRBJ1-2 gives the full variable domain: DTGVSQNPRHKITKRGQNVTFRCDPISEHNRLYWYRQTLGQGPEFLTYFQNEAQLEKSRLLSDRFSAERPKGSFSTLEIQRTEQGDSAMYLCASSFDSYGYTFGSGTRLTVV.

The rearrangement links TRBV27 to TRBJ1-2; D might be TRBD1 (5 bases). This CDR3 contains 12 residues. Trimming took off 8 bases at V and 4 bases at J, with 11 bases between the two ends. From germline, CDR1 is MNHEY and CDR2 SMNVEV (reference sequence). The CDR3 sequence is CASSGGGYGYTF. In DNA, the CDR3 is TGTGCCAGCTCCGGGGGAGGCTATGGCTACACCTTC.

The J gene is TRBJ2-1, the V gene TRBV7-9, with 7 bases matching TRBD1. After removal of 4 bases from V and 8 bases from J, the junction contained 5 bases not matched to a gene. The CDR3 spans 13 residues. Germline loops: CDR1 SEHNR, CDR2 FQNEAQ (reference sequence). DNA of the CDR3: TGTGCCAGCAGCTCTACCGACAGGGATGAGCAGTTCTTC. Amino acids: CASSSTDRDEQFF.

V is TRBV7-3 and J is TRBJ1-1; tentative D call: TRBD1 (5 bases). Trimming left V 5 bases short and J 0 bases short, with 13 bases between. The germline V gene encodes CDR1 SGHTA and CDR2 FQGTGA. The CDR3 has 15 amino acids. The CDR3 DNA sequence: TGTGCCAGCAGCCCCCAGGGAAACATGAACACTGAAGCTTTCTTT. Protein: CASSPQGNMNTEAFF.

The V call is TRBV2, the J call TRBJ1-6, with no clear D. The germline V and J ends were trimmed by 6 bases and 7 bases, with 7 bases remaining between them. Germline CDR1 is SNHLY and CDR2 is FYNNEI. This CDR3 comprises 12 residues. For the CDR3, the DNA is TGTGCCAGCAGATCCGAGAATTCACCCCTCCACTTT. Amino acids: CASRSENSPLHF.

The chain is built from TRBV29-1 and TRBJ1-1, with 11 bases aligning to TRBD1. V dropped 0 bases and J dropped 8; count of bases not matched to a gene: 11. CDR3 length equals 16 residues. Germline CDR1 is SQVTM and CDR2 is ANQGSEA. CDR3 loop: CSVEEMDRGRRGEAFF. CDR3 nucleotides: TGCAGCGTTGAAGAGATGGACAGGGGGCGCCGAGGGGAAGCTTTCTTT.